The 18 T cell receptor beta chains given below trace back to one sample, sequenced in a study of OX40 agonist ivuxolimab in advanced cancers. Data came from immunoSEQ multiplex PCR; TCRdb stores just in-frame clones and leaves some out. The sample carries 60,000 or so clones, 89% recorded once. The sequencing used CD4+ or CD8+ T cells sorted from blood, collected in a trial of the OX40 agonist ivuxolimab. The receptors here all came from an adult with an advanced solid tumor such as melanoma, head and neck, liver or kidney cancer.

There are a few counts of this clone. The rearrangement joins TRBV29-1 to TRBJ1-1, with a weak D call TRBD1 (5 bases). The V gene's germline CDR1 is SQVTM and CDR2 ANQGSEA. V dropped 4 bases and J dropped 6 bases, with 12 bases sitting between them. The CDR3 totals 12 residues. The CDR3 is CSVGGGSAEAFF. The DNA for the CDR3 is TGCAGCGTTGGCGGGGGGAGCGCTGAAGCTTTCTTT.

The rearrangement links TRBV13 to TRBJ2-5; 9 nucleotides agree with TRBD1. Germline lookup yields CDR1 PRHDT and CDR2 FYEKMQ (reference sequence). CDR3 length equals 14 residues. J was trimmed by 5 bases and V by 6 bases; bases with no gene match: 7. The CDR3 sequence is CASSSDRGDETQYF. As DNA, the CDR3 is TGTGCCAGCAGTTCCGACAGGGGGGATGAGACCCAGTACTTC.

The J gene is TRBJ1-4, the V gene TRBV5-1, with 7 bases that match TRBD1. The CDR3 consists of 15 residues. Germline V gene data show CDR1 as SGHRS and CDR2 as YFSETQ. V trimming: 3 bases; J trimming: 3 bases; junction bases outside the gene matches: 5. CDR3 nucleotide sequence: TGCGCCAGCAGCTGGACAGGTCTCGCTAATGAAAAACTGTTTTTT. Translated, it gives CASSWTGLANEKLFF.

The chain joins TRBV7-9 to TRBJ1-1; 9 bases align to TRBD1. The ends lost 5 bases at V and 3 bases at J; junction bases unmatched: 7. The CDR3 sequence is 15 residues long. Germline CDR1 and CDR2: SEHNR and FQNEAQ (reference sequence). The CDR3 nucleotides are TGTGCCAGCAGCATCCTGGGACAGGGCTACACTGAAGCTTTCTTT. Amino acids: CASSILGQGYTEAFF.

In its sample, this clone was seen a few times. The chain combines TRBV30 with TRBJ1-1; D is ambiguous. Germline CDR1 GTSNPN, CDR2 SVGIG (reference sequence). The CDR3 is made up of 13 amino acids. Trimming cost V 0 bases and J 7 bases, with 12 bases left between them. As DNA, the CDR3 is TGTGCCTGGAGTGTCACGGGCGGGATTGAAGCTTTCTTT. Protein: CAWSVTGGIEAFF.

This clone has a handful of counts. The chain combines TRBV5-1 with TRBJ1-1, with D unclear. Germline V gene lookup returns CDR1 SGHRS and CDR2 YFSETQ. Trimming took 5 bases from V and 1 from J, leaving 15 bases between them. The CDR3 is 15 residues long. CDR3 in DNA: TGCGCCAGCAGTTATTACGGGAGCGCGAACACTGAAGCTTTCTTT. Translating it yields CASSYYGSANTEAFF.

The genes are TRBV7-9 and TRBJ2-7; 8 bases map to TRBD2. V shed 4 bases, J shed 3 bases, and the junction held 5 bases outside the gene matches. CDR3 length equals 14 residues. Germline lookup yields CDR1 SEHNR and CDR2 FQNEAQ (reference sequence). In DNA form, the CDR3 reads TGTGCCAGCAGCTGGTCCGGGAGGGACTACGAGCAGTACTTC. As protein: CASSWSGRDYEQYF. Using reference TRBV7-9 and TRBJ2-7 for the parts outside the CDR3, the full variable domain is DTGVSQNPRHKITKRGQNVTFRCDPISEHNRLYWYRQTLGQGPEFLTYFQNEAQLEKSRLLSDRFSAERPKGSFSTLEIQRTEQGDSAMYLCASSWSGRDYEQYFGPGTRLTVT.

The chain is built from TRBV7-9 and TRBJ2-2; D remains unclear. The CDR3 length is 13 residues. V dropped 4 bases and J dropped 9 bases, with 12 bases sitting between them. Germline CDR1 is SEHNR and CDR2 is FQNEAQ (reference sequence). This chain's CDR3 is CASSSTTYWELFF. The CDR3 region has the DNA TGTGCCAGCAGCTCCACGACGTACTGGGAGCTGTTTTTT.

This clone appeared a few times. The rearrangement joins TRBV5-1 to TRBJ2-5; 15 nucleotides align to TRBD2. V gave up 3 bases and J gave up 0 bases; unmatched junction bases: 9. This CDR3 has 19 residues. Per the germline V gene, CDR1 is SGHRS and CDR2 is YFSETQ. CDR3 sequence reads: CASSSNRGLAGGYQETQYF. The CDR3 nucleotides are TGCGCCAGCAGCTCAAACCGGGGACTAGCGGGGGGATACCAAGAGACCCAGTACTTC.

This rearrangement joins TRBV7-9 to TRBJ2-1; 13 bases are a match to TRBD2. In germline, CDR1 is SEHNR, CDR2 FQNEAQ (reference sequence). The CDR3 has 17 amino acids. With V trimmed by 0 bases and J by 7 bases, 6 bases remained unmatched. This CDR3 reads CASSLAGPGLAGNEQFF. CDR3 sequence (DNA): TGTGCCAGCAGCTTAGCAGGTCCGGGACTAGCGGGGAATGAGCAGTTCTTC.

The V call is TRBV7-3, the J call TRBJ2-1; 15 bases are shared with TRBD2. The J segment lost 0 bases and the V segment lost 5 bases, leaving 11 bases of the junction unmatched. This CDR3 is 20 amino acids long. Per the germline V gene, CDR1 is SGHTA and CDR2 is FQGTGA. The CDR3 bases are TGTGCCAGCAGCACCAAGGGGACTAGCGGGGGGCCGAGCTCCTACAATGAGCAGTTCTTC. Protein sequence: CASSTKGTSGGPSSYNEQFF.

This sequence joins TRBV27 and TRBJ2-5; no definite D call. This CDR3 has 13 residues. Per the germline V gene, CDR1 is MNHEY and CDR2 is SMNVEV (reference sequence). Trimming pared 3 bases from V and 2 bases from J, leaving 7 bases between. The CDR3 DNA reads TGTGCCAGCAGTTTGTGGGGTCAAGAGACCCAGTACTTC. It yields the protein CASSLWGQETQYF.

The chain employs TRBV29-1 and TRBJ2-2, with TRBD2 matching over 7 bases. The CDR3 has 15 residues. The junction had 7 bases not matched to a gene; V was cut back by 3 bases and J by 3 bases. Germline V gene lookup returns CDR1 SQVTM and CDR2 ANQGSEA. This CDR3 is CSVELRGGHTGELFF. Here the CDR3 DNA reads TGCAGCGTTGAGCTCCGCGGGGGACACACCGGGGAGCTGTTTTTT.

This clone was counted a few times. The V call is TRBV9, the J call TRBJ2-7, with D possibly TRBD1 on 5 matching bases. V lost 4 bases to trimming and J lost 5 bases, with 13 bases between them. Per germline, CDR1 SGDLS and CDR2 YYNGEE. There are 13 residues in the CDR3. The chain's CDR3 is CASSSDVGHEQYF. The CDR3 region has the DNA TGTGCCAGCAGCTCGGACGTGGGGCACGAGCAGTACTTC.

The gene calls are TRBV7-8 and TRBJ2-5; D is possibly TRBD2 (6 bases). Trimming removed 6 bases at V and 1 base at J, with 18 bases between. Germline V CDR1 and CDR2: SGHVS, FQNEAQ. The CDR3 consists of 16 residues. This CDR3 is CASRVGSGVRQETQYF. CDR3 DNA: TGTGCCAGCAGGGTAGGGTCGGGGGTACGCCAAGAGACCCAGTACTTC.

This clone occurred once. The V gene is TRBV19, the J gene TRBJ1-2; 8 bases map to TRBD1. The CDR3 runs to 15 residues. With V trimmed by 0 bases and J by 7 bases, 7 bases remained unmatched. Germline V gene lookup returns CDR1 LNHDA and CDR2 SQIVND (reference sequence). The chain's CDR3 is CASSIDGQGASGYTF. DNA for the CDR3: TGTGCCAGTAGTATAGATGGGCAGGGGGCGAGTGGCTACACCTTC.

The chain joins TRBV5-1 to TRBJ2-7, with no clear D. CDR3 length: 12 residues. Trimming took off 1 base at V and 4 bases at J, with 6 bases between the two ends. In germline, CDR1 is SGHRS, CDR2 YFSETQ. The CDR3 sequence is CASSLTEYEQYF. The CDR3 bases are TGCGCCAGCAGCTTGACAGAGTACGAGCAGTACTTC.

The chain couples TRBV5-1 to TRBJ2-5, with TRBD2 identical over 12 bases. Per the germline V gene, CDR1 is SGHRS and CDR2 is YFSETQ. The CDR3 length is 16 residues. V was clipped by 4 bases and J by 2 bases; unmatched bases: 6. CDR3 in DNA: TGCGCCAGCAGCCCCGAGACTAGCGGGGGTCAAGAGACCCAGTACTTC. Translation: CASSPETSGGQETQYF.